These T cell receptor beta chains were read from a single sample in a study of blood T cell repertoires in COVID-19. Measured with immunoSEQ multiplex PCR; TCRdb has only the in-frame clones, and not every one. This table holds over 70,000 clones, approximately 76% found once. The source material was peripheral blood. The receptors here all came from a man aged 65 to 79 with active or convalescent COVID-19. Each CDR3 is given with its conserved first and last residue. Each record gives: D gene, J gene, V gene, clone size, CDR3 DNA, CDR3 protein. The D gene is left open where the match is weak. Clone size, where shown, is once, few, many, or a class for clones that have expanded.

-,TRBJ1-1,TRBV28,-,TGTGCCAGCTCCAATAACCCAGGGAAGGGTGCCACTGAAGCTTTCTTT,CASSNNPGKGATEAFF
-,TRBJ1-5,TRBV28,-,TGTGCCAGCAGTTTTGGGACAAGGAATCAGCCCCAGCATTTT,CASSFGTRNQPQHF
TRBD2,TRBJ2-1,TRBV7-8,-,TGTGCCAGCAGCTCCGGGGGGGCCGGGGGTGAGCAGTTCTTC,CASSSGGAGGEQFF
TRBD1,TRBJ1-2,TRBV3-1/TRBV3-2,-,TGTGCCAGCAGGGACAGGGACGGCTACACCTTC,CASRDRDGYTF
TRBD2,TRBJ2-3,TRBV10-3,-,TGTGCCATCAGTGAGTCGACTAGCGCGGGGTATTTT,CAISESTSAGYF
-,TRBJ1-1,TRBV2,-,TGTGCCAGCAGTGAAGCGCTTCCTCGACAGGCCAACACTGAAGCTTTCTTT,CASSEALPRQANTEAFF
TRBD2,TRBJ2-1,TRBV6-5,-,TGTGCCAGCAGTAAAACTAGCGGGGTTGCCAATGAGCAGTTCTTC,CASSKTSGVANEQFF
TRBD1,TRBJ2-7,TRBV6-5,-,TGTGCCAGCAGTTACTCCCGGGACAGGACCTACGAGCAGTACTTC,CASSYSRDRTYEQYF
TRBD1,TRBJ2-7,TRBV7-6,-,TGTGCCAGCAGCACCCGGGACAGTCTCGAGCAGTACTTC,CASSTRDSLEQYF
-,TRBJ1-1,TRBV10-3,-,TGTGCCACCACACTCGGGGGGTCCACTGAAGCTTTCTTT,CATTLGGSTEAFF
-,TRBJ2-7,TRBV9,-,TGTGCCAGCAATGCGGGGGCGGACTACGAGCAGTACTTC,CASNAGADYEQYF
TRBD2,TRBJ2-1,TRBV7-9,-,TGTGCCAGCAGCCCCTTCAGCGGGGGGGTAGGAGAGCAGTTCTTC,CASSPFSGGVGEQFF
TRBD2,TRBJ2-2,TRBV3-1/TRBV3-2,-,TGTGCCAGCAGCCAAGGAGCGGGGGGCTCTACCGGGGAGCTGTTTTTT,CASSQGAGGSTGELFF
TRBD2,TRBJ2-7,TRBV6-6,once,TGTGCCAGCAGACTGACTAGCGGGGGGGCGGGCGAGCAGTACTTC,CASRLTSGGAGEQYF
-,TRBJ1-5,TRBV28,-,TGTGCCAGCAGACGGTGGGGCAGCAATCAGCCCCAGCATTTT,CASRRWGSNQPQHF
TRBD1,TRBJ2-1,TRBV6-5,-,TGTGCCAGCAGGACTGGAGGGACAGGGGGAAATGAGCAGTTCTTC,CASRTGGTGGNEQFF
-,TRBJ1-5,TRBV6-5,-,TGTGCCAGCAGCGGAGGGGGGGCTAGCAATCAGCCCCAGCATTTT,CASSGGGASNQPQHF
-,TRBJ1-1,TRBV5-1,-,TGCGCCAGCAGCTCTTCGGGGAACACTGAAGCTTTCTTT,CASSSSGNTEAFF
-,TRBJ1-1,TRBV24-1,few,TGTGCCACCAGTGATGGGGGAGGGGGCACTGAAGCTTTCTTT,CATSDGGGGTEAFF
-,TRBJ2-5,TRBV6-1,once,TGTGCCAGCAGTGCCGGTGTGGACAGCAGGAACTTCCAAGAGACCCAGTACTTC,CASSAGVDSRNFQETQYF
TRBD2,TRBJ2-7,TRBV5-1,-,TGCGCCAGCAGCTTGGCGCTAGCGGGGGTCTCCTACGAGCAGTACTTC,CASSLALAGVSYEQYF
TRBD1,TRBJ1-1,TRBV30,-,TGTGCCTGGAAGACAGGGTTAGTAGCTTTCTTT,CAWKTGLVAFF
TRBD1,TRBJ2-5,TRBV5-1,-,TGCGCCAGCAACCCGGACAGGCTAGAGACCCAGTACTTC,CASNPDRLETQYF
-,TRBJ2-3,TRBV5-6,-,TGTGCCAGCAGCCTCTTGTATACGCAGTATTTT,CASSLLYTQYF
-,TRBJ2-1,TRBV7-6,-,TGTGCCAGCAGCTCCCGCCTCGGGGCGGGGACTGAGCAGTTCTTC,CASSSRLGAGTEQFF
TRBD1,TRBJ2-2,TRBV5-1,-,TGCGCCAGCAGAACCCAGGGGGACCCCGGGGAGCTGTTTTTT,CASRTQGDPGELFF
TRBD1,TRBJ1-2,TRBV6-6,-,TGTGCCAGCAGTTATAAAAGGGGGCAAGGCTACACCTTC,CASSYKRGQGYTF
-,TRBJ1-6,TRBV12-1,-,TGTGCCAGCAGCTTTACAGGGAATGTGTTTACACCCCTCCACTTT,CASSFTGNVFTPLHF
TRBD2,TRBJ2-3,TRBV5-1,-,TGCGCCAGCAGCCTGTTGGGAGGCGGGAGAGATACGCAGTATTTT,CASSLLGGGRDTQYF
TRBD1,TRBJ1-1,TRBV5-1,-,TGCGCCAGCAGAGACGGACAGGGGAGGACTGAAGCTTTCTTT,CASRDGQGRTEAFF
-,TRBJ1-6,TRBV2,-,TGTGCCAGCAGGGGGCAGGGCCACTCACCCCTCCACTTT,CASRGQGHSPLHF
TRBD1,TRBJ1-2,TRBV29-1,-,TGCAGCGCTGAGGGGGCGGTGAGCTATGGCTACACCTTC,CSAEGAVSYGYTF
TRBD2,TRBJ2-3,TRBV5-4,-,TGTGCCAGCAGCTTGAGTGGGGCGGGGGGGCTGAAAGATACGCAGTATTTT,CASSLSGAGGLKDTQYF
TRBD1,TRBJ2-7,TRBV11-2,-,TGTGCCAGCAGCTTAGATGGGGCCCGGACAGGGAATTTCTACGAGCAGTACTTC,CASSLDGARTGNFYEQYF
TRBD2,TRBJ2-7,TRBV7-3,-,TGTGCCAGCAGCTCCCGGGGGGGCTCTCCCGAGCAGTACTTC,CASSSRGGSPEQYF
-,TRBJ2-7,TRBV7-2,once,TGTGCCAGCAGCTTATCCGCGACTAGTGGAGACGAGCAGTACTTC,CASSLSATSGDEQYF
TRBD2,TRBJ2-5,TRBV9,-,TGTGCCAGCAGCGTAGCGGGGACTAGCCCGGGGGCCCAGTACTTC,CASSVAGTSPGAQYF
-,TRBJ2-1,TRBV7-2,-,TGTGCCAGCAGCTTAATGGGGCCCCAAACCGCCAATGAGCAGTTCTTC,CASSLMGPQTANEQFF
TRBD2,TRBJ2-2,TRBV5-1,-,TGCGCCAGCAGCTCGGGACTAGACACCGGGGAGCTGTTTTTT,CASSSGLDTGELFF
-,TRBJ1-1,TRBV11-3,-,TGTGCCAGCAGCCGCCGGACAGAAGCTTTCTTT,CASSRRTEAFF
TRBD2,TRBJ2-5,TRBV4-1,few,TGCGCCAGCAGCCCCTCTAGCGGGGGCGCGTACCAAGAGACCCAGTACTTC,CASSPSSGGAYQETQYF
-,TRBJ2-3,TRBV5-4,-,TGTGCCAGCAGTCAGGGGGGTTATAGCACAGATACGCAGTATTTT,CASSQGGYSTDTQYF
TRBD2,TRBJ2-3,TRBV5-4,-,TGTGCCAGCAGCACAGCTAGCGGGGGGTATACGCAGTATTTT,CASSTASGGYTQYF
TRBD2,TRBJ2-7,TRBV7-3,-,TGTGCCAGCAGCGCGGGACTAGCGGCCGAGCAGTACTTC,CASSAGLAAEQYF
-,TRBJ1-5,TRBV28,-,TGTGCCAGCAGTTTAGGTCTTCTAAACAATCAGCCCCAGCATTTT,CASSLGLLNNQPQHF
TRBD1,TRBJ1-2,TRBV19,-,TGTGCCAGTAGTCCGGAACAGGGGGCCAGCTACACCTTC,CASSPEQGASYTF
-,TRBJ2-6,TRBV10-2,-,TGCGCCAGCAAGCAGGCTTCTGGGGCCAACGTCCTGACTTTC,CASKQASGANVLTF
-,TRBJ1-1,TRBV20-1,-,TGCAGTGCCGGAGAATTTGAAGCTTTCTTT,CSAGEFEAFF
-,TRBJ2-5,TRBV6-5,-,TGTGCCAGCAGTAGGGGCAGCCAAGAGACCCAGTACTTC,CASSRGSQETQYF
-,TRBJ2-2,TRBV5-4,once,TGTGCCAGCAGCGCATCGTTACAGGGTTCATACGGGGAGCTGTTTTTT,CASSASLQGSYGELFF
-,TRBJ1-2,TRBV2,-,TGTGCCAGCAGTGACGGGGAGGAACACTCCTATGGCTACACCTTC,CASSDGEEHSYGYTF
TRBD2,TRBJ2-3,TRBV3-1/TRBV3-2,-,TGTGCCAGCAGCCAAGATCCCCCCCTAGCGGGGGGGCCCGATACGCAGTATTTT,CASSQDPPLAGGPDTQYF
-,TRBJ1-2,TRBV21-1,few,TGTGCCAGCAGCGAGTTAGACAGGGGCCCTGCTGTCACCATGGGCTATGGCTACACCTTC,CASSELDRGPAVTMGYGYTF
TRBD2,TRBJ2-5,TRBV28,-,TGTGCCAGCAGTTTTTCGGGACTAGGTACCGAGACCCAGTACTTC,CASSFSGLGTETQYF
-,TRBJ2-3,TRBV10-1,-,TGCGCCAGTGCGGGTGGCAGGGGAAGGACAGATACGCAGTATTTT,CASAGGRGRTDTQYF